This TCR beta chain was identified in a study of CD8+ T cells in alopecia areata. Looking at the study overall: In an open-label trial, patients got 5 to 10 mg tofacitinib twice daily.

Investigators isolated RNA and reverse transcribed it into cDNA to act as the sequencing template. Sequenced by immunoSEQ multiplex PCR; TCRdb stores in-frame clones only, minus some. This table holds about 150,000 clones, over 45% found once. This clone was detected only a few times. The CDR3 totals 16 residues. V lost 1 base to trimming and J lost 1 base, with 11 bases between them. Germline CDR1 is SEHNR and CDR2 is FQNEAQ (reference sequence). Sequencing was done on a sample of CD4+ T cells sorted from blood. This chain links TRBV7-9 with TRBJ2-1; possibly TRBD2 for D (5 bases). The source of this sequence is a human donor with alopecia areata. The CDR3 sequence: CASSLEGRGSYNEQFF. The CDR3 nucleotides are TGTGCCAGCAGCTTAGAGGGCCGCGGGTCCTACAATGAGCAGTTCTTC.